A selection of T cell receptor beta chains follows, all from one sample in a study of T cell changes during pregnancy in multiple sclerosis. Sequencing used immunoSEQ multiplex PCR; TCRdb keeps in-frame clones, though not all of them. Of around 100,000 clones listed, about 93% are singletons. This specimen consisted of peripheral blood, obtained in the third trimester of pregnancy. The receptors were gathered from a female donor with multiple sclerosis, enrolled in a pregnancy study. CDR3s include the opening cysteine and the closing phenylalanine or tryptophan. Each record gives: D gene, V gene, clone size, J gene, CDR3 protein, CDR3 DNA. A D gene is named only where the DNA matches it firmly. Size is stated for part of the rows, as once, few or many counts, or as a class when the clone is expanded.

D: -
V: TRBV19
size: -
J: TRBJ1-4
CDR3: CASSSPYRAGDEKLFF
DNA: TGTGCCAGTAGTTCACCGTACAGGGCGGGAGATGAAAAACTGTTTTTT

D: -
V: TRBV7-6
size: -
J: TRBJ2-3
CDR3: CASSFSEGDASTDTQYF
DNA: TGTGCCAGCAGCTTCTCCGAGGGGGATGCTAGCACAGATACGCAGTATTTT

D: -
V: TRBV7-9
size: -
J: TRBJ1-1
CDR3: CASSLDHRDPAFF
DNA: TGTGCCAGCAGCTTAGATCATCGGGATCCAGCTTTCTTT

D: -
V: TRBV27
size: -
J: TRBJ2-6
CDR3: CASSSHGQTFLTF
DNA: TGTGCCAGCAGTTCCCATGGACAGACCTTCTTGACTTTC

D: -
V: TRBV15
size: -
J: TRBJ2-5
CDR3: CATSLVGANQETQYF
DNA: TGTGCCACCAGCTTAGTAGGGGCCAATCAAGAGACCCAGTACTTC

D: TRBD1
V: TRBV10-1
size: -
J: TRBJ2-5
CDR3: CASSGSGDRREVTQYF
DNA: TGCGCCAGCAGTGGATCCGGGGACAGGCGAGAAGTGACCCAGTACTTC

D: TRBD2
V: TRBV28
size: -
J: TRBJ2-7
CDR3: CATGLPSGRYEQYF
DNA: TGTGCCACCGGGCTCCCGAGCGGGAGGTACGAGCAGTACTTC

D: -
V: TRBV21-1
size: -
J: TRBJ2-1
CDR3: CASIGLAGSSYNEQFF
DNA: TGTGCCAGCATTGGACTAGCGGGGAGCTCCTACAATGAGCAGTTCTTC

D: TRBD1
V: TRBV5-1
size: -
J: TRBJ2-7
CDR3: CASSGQESSYEQYF
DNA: TGCGCCAGCAGCGGACAGGAGAGCTCCTACGAGCAGTACTTC

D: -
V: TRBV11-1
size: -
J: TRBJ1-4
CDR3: CASSPAPSYREKLFF
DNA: TGTGCCAGCAGCCCCGCACCATCATACAGGGAAAAACTGTTTTTT

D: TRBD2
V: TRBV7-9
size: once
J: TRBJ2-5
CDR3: CASSFSGDETQYF
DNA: TGTGCCAGCAGCTTTAGCGGGGACGAGACCCAGTACTTC

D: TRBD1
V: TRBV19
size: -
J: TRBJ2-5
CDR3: CASSIKRGGETQYF
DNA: TGTGCCAGTAGTATCAAACGAGGGGGCGAGACCCAGTACTTC

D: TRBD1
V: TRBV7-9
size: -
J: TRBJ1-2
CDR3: CASSPRDRGANYGYTF
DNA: TGTGCCAGCAGCCCGCGGGACAGGGGAGCCAACTATGGCTACACCTTC

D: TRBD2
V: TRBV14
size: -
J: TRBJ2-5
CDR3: CASSHRTSGGETQYF
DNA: TGTGCCAGCAGCCACCGGACTAGCGGGGGAGAGACCCAGTACTTC

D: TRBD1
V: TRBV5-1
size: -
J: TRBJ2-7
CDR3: CASSGQGKAYEQYF
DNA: TGCGCCAGCAGCGGACAGGGAAAAGCCTACGAGCAGTACTTC

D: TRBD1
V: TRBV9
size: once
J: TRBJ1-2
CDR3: CASSLGQGGDGYTF
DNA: TGTGCCAGCAGCCTCGGACAGGGAGGCGATGGCTACACCTTC

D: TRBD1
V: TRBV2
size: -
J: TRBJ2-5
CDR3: CASRPRTGQETQYF
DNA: TGTGCCAGCAGACCCCGGACAGGCCAAGAGACCCAGTACTTC

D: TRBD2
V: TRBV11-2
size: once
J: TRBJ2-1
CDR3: CASSSIQGPGGEQFF
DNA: TGTGCCAGCAGCTCCATCCAGGGCCCGGGGGGTGAGCAGTTCTTC

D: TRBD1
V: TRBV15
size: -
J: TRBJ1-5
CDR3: CATSKDRGRTQPQHF
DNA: TGTGCCACCAGCAAGGACAGGGGGAGGACTCAGCCCCAGCATTTT

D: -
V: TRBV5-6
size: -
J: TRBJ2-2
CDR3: CASSLAAAGELFF
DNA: TGTGCCAGCAGCTTGGCCGCGGCCGGGGAGCTGTTTTTT

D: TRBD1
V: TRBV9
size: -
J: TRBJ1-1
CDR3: CASSPGQGLNTEAFF
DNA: TGTGCCAGCAGCCCCGGACAGGGATTGAACACTGAAGCTTTCTTT

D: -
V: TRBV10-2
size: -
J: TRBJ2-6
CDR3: CASSSGGGTGANVLTF
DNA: TGCGCCAGCAGTTCTGGAGGGGGCACTGGGGCCAACGTCCTGACTTTC

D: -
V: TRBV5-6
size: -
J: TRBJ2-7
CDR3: CASSLQPGEQYF
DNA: TGTGCCAGCAGCTTACAGCCAGGGGAGCAGTACTTC

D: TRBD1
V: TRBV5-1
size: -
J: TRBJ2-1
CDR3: CASSLEWMDRFRYNEQFF
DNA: TGCGCCAGCAGCTTGGAGTGGATGGACAGGTTCAGGTACAATGAGCAGTTCTTC

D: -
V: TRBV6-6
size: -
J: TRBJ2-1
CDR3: CASSYPASGSYNEQFF
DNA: TGTGCCAGCAGTTACCCGGCATCGGGATCCTACAATGAGCAGTTCTTC

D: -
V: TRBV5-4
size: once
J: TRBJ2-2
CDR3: CASTPFSGEFTGELFF
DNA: TGTGCCAGCACCCCGTTTTCAGGGGAGTTCACCGGGGAGCTGTTTTTT

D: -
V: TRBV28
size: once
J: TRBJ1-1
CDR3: CASSFHTGDTEAFF
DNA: TGTGCCAGCAGTTTTCACACAGGAGACACTGAAGCTTTCTTT

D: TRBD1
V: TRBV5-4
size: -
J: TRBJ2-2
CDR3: CASSSGQGANTGELFF
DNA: TGTGCCAGCAGCTCTGGACAGGGAGCGAACACCGGGGAGCTGTTTTTT

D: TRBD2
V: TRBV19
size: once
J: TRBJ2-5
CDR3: CASSKRSSGSYQETQYF
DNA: TGTGCCAGTAGTAAGCGTTCTAGCGGATCCTACCAAGAGACCCAGTACTTC

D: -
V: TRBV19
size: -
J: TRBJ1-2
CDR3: CASSITGRDYGYTF
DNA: TGTGCCAGTAGTATAACGGGCAGGGACTATGGCTACACCTTC

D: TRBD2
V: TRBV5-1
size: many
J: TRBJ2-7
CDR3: CASSSTGGAYEQYF
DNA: TGCGCCAGCAGCTCGACGGGAGGCGCCTACGAGCAGTACTTC

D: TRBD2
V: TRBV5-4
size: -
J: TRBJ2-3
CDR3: CASSLGGGDSDTQYF
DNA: TGTGCCAGCAGCTTGGGCGGGGGGGACTCAGATACGCAGTATTTT

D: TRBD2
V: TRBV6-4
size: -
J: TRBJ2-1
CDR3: CASSDGASGAQFF
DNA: TGTGCCAGCAGTGACGGGGCTAGCGGGGCCCAGTTCTTC

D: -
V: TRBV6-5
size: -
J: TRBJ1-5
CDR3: CASSLTDSNQPQHF
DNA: TGTGCCAGCAGTTTAACAGATAGCAATCAGCCCCAGCATTTT

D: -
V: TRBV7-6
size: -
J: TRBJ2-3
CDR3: CASSLDTGMSTDTQYF
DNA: TGTGCCAGCAGCTTAGATACGGGGATGAGCACAGATACGCAGTATTTT

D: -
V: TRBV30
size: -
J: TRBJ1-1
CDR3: CAWSAPPGNAEAFF
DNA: TGTGCCTGGAGTGCTCCCCCAGGGAACGCTGAAGCTTTCTTT

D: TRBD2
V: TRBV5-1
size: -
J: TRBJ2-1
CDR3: CASSLEGGRATEQFF
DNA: TGCGCCAGCAGCTTGGAGGGCGGGAGGGCTACGGAGCAGTTCTTC

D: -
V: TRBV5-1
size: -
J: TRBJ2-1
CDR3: CASRGDNEQFF
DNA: TGCGCCAGCAGAGGGGACAATGAGCAGTTCTTC

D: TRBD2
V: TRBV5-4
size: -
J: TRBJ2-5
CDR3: CASSLASGGQETQYF
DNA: TGTGCCAGCAGCTTGGCGAGCGGGGGTCAAGAGACCCAGTACTTC

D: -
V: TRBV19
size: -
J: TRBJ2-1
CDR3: CASSIRSHFNEQFF
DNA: TGTGCCAGTAGTATTCGGTCTCATTTTAATGAGCAGTTCTTC

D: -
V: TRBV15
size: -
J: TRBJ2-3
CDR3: CATSRVRDTQYF
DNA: TGTGCCACCAGCAGAGTCCGGGATACGCAGTATTTT

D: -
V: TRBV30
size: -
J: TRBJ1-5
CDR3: CAWRGTNNQPQHF
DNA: TGTGCCTGGAGAGGGACTAACAATCAGCCCCAGCATTTT

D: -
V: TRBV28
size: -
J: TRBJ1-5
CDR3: CASSPPTGGGNQPQHF
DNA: TGTGCCAGCAGTCCCCCTACAGGCGGGGGCAATCAGCCCCAGCATTTT

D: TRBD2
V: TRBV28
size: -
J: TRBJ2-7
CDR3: CASSRRLAVLGEQYF
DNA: TGTGCCAGCAGCAGGAGGCTAGCGGTTTTAGGCGAGCAGTACTTC

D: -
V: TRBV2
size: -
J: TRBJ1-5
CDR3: CASNRFYSNQPQHF
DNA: TGTGCCAGCAACAGATTCTATAGCAATCAGCCCCAGCATTTT

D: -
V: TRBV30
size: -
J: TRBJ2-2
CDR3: CAWSDQNTGELFF
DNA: TGTGCCTGGAGTGATCAGAACACCGGGGAGCTGTTTTTT

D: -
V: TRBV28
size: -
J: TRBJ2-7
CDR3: CASSLIAKRYEQYF
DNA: TGTGCCAGCAGTTTAATAGCCAAACGCTACGAGCAGTACTTC

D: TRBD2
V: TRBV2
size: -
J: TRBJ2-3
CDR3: CASSLAGGRTDTQYF
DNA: TGTGCCAGCAGTCTAGCGGGGGGCCGCACAGATACGCAGTATTTT

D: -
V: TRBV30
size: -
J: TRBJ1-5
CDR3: CASTNDGGNQPQHF
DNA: TGTGCCTCAACCAACGACGGGGGCAATCAGCCCCAGCATTTT

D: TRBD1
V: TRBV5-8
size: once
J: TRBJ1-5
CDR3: CASSPQGLQPQHF
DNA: TGTGCCAGCAGCCCACAGGGGCTTCAGCCCCAGCATTTT

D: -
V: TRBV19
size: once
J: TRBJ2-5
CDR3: CASSIFGGQETQYF
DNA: TGTGCCAGTAGTATCTTCGGGGGCCAAGAGACCCAGTACTTC

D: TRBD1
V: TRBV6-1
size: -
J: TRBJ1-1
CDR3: CASRTTGVNTEAFF
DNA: TGTGCCAGCAGGACGACAGGGGTGAACACTGAAGCTTTCTTT

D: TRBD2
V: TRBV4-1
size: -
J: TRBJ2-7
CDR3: CASSHVAGGPREQYF
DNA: TGCGCCAGCAGCCATGTAGCGGGAGGGCCGCGCGAGCAGTACTTC